These T cell receptor beta chains were read from a single sample in a study of blood T cell repertoires in COVID-19. This table comes from immunoSEQ multiplex PCR, and its TCRdb copy is limited to in-frame clones, with some not included. The top ten hold roughly 7.8% of the sample, which has around 220,000 clones, approximately 84% seen once. Sequencing was done on a sample of peripheral blood. These TCRs come from a woman aged 80 or over with COVID-19, enrolled during active disease. Both conserved end residues are part of each CDR3. The order of the fields is V gene, J gene, D gene, CDR3 length, clone size, CDR3 DNA, CDR3 protein. D genes are given only for firm matches. Some rows have no size entry. The others give once, few or many, or a class for an expanded clone.

TRBV3-1/TRBV3-2	TRBJ2-2	.	15	.	TGTGCCAGCAGCCCAAGAAGAGCGAATCACGGGGAGCTGTTTTTT	CASSPRRANHGELFF
TRBV6-6	TRBJ2-5	TRBD2	15	.	TGTGCCAGCAGAGATCTAGCGGGACCACAAGAGACCCAGTACTTC	CASRDLAGPQETQYF
TRBV5-1	TRBJ2-5	.	12	.	TGCGCCAGCAGCTTGGGTCTCGAGACCCAGTACTTC	CASSLGLETQYF
TRBV9	TRBJ1-5	.	14	.	TGTGCCAGCGGCCCCGGGGGAAGCAATCAGCCCCAGCATTTT	CASGPGGSNQPQHF
TRBV9	TRBJ1-4	.	14	once	TGTGCCAGCAGCGTAGCCGCAACTAATGAAAAACTGTTTTTT	CASSVAATNEKLFF
TRBV25-1	TRBJ1-2	.	11	once	TGTGCCAGCAGCCGTTTCTATGGCTACACCTTC	CASSRFYGYTF
TRBV15	TRBJ2-1	.	13	.	TGTGCCACCAGCAGAGGGAGGGAGTATGAGCAGTTCTTC	CATSRGREYEQFF
TRBV2	TRBJ1-2	TRBD1	13	.	TGTGCCAGCGGGGAGGACAGGGAAGATGGCTACACCTTC	CASGEDREDGYTF
TRBV10-2	TRBJ2-2	.	12	.	TGCGCCAGCCACTCCAGGGGAGGGGAGCTGTTTTTT	CASHSRGGELFF
TRBV19	TRBJ2-1	.	17	.	TGTGCCAGTAGTATCCGGTTGCCGGGAGCTTCCTACAATGAGCAGTTCTTC	CASSIRLPGASYNEQFF
TRBV2	TRBJ1-5	TRBD1	15	.	TGTGCCAGCAGTGACCGGACAGGGGGTGGCCAGCCCCAGCATTTT	CASSDRTGGGQPQHF
TRBV23-1	TRBJ1-5	.	14	.	TGCGCCAGCAGTCAACTTCTACAGTATCAGCCCCAGCATTTT	CASSQLLQYQPQHF
TRBV3-1/TRBV3-2	TRBJ2-7	TRBD2	14	.	TGTGCCAGCAGCCCCAGTCTAGCGGGGAGCGAGCAGTACTTC	CASSPSLAGSEQYF